This TCR beta chain appears in the sequencing data of a study of radiotherapy plus CTLA-4 blockade in lung cancer. Study overall: Objective responses were seen in around 17% of patients, disease control in about 33%.

Generated by immunoSEQ multiplex PCR, the TCRdb table keeps only in-frame clones and is missing some. The table includes 80,000 or so clones, more than 60% detected once. A note on this clone: Its target is unknown.

The V and J ends lost 5 bases and 2 bases, in that order; junction bases with no gene match: 4. Germline lookup yields CDR1 SGHNT and CDR2 YENEEA. CDR3 size: 16 residues. Notes on the study in general: After radiotherapy and ipilimumab, tumor-derived clones expanded in peripheral blood.

The specimen comprised peripheral blood, sampled from a patient treated with radiotherapy plus ipilimumab. The rearrangement links TRBV11-3 to TRBJ2-3; TRBD2 aligns across 13 bases. The receptor was derived from a human donor with non-small cell lung cancer who had a partial response to radiotherapy plus ipilimumab. Some clones in this sample may be carry-over from other donors' samples. CDR3 sequence: CASSGGLAGITDTQYF. Written as DNA, the CDR3 is TGTGCCAGCAGCGGGGGACTAGCGGGAATCACAGATACGCAGTATTTT.